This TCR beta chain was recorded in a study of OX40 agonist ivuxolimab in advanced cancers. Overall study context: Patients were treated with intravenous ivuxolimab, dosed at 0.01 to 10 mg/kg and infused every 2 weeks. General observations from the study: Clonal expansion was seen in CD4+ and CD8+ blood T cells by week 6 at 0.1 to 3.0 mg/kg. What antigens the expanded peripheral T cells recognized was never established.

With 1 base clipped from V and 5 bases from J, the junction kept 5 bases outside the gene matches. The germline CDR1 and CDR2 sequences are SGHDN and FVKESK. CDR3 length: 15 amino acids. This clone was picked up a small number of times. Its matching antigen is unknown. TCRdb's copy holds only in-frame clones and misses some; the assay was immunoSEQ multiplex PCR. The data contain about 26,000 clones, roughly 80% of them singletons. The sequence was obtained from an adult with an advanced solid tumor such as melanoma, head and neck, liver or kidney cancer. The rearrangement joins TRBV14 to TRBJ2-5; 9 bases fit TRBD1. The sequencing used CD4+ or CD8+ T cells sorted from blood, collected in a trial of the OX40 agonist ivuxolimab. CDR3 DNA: TGTGCCAGCAGCCAAGGGGACAGGGTAGAGGAGACCCAGTACTTC. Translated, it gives CASSQGDRVEETQYF. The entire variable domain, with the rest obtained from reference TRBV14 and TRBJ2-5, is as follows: EAGVTQFPSHSVIEKGQTVTLRCDPISGHDNLYWYRRVMGKEIKFLLHFVKESKQDESGMPNNRFLAERTGGTYSTLKVQPAELEDSGVYFCASSQGDRVEETQYFGPGTRLLVL.